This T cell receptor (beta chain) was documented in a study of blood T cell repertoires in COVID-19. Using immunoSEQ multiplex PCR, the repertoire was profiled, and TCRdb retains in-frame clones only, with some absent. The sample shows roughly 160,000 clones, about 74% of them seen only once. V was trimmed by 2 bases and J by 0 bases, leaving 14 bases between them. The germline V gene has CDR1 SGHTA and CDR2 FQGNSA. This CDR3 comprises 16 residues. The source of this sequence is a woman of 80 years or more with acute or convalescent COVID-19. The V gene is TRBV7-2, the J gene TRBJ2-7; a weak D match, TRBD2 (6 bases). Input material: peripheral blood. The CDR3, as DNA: TGTGCCAGCAGCTTACCCGGACGGGGGAGCTCCTACGAGCAGTACTTC. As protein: CASSLPGRGSSYEQYF.